This entry lists 2 T cell receptor beta chains sequenced from one sample in a study of cytomegalovirus exposure and HLA in healthy donors. Clones were sequenced by immunoSEQ multiplex PCR, and TCRdb holds only the in-frame ones, with some missing. The sample holds over 100,000 clones; roughly 89% are singletons and the top ten take about 3%. What was sequenced was PBMCs. The receptors stem from a man under 40 in good health and CMV-seronegative.

This clone was detected only once. The rearrangement links TRBV7-8 to TRBJ1-2; no definite D call. CDR1 and CDR2 (germline): SGHVS, FQNEAQ. This CDR3 has 14 residues. The V end was cut by 7 bases, the J end by 8 bases, with 20 bases between. The CDR3 reads CASTTGRGLAGYTF. In DNA, the CDR3 is TGTGCCAGCACTACCGGACGGGGTCTAGCGGGCTACACCTTC.

J is TRBJ2-3 and V is TRBV27, with 7 bases that match TRBD2. In germline, CDR1 is MNHEY, CDR2 SMNVEV (reference sequence). The CDR3 covers 15 residues. V trimming: 6 bases; J trimming: 2 bases; junction bases outside the gene matches: 8. Here the CDR3 reads CASRAGTIPTDTQYF. For the CDR3, the DNA is TGTGCCAGCAGGGCCGGGACTATCCCCACAGATACGCAGTATTTT.